The 2 T cell receptor beta chains below come from one sample, sequenced in a study of T cells in Graves' hyperthyroidism and ophthalmopathy. RNA transcripts gave rise to amplified TCR beta CDR3 regions. The TCR CDR3 was amplified in a first-round RT-PCR using the HTBI primer set. Via MiXCR, TCRdb re-called the multiplex PCR reads, giving one row per CDR3 protein. The data show 600,000 to 650,000 distinct CDR3 sequences, roughly 20% seen once. Source material: blood. These receptor sequences come from a man aged 30 to 45 with Graves' ophthalmopathy.

The V and J genes are TRBV27 and TRBJ2-7; the match to TRBD2 covers 12 bases. The junction had 7 bases not matched to a gene; V was cut back by 4 bases and J by 3 bases. The length of the CDR3 is 16 residues. Germline V CDR1 and CDR2: MNHEY, SMNVEV (reference sequence). The CDR3 nucleotides read TGTGCCAGCAGTTCCCGACTAGCGGGAGCCATCTACGAGCAGTACTTC. Residues: CASSSRLAGAIYEQYF.

The V call is TRBV27, the J call TRBJ2-1; 8 nucleotides line up with TRBD2. V was clipped by 6 bases and J by 13 bases; unmatched bases: 11. Germline assignment: CDR1 MNHEY and CDR2 SMNVEV (reference sequence). The CDR3 consists of 13 residues. The CDR3, as DNA: TGTGCCAGCAGATCCCTTCCCGGGGGGGAACAGTTCTTC. This gives the protein CASRSLPGGEQFF.